Listed below are T cell receptor beta chains from one sample, sequenced in a study of molecular identifiers for immune sequencing clone quantification. TCRdb reanalysed the PCR reads using MiXCR and keeps one entry per CDR3 protein. The sample has 80,000 to 130,000 distinct CDR3 sequences; 35% to 40% are singletons. The sequencing input was naive CD8+ T cells from blood, with Jurkat cell RNA spiked in. All receptors derive from a human donor in good health. Some libraries in this study had Jurkat cell RNA spiked in. Both conserved end residues are part of each CDR3. Each record gives: clone size, D gene, J gene, V gene, CDR3 DNA, CDR3 protein. The D gene is left open where the match is weak. Rows may omit the clone size; those that give it use once, few, many or a size class.

clone size: few; D gene: TRBD1; J gene: TRBJ1-2; V gene: TRBV6-5; CDR3 DNA: TGTGCCAGCAACCCTTTCCAGGGGGCTAACTATGGCTACACCTTC; CDR3 protein: CASNPFQGANYGYTF
clone size: NA; D gene: TRBD2; J gene: TRBJ2-7; V gene: TRBV4-1; CDR3 DNA: TGCGCCAGCAGCCCGTCCAAGCGGGAGCTCACCGAGCAGTACTTC; CDR3 protein: CASSPSKRELTEQYF
clone size: NA; D gene: NA; J gene: TRBJ1-4; V gene: TRBV12-3/TRBV12-4; CDR3 DNA: NA; CDR3 protein: CASSFGAGDNEKLFF
clone size: NA; D gene: NA; J gene: TRBJ1-5; V gene: TRBV28; CDR3 DNA: TGTGCCAGCAGTTTGGCAGTCGGACGCAATCAGCCCCAGCATTTT; CDR3 protein: CASSLAVGRNQPQHF
clone size: NA; D gene: NA; J gene: TRBJ2-1; V gene: TRBV7-9; CDR3 DNA: TGTGCCAGCAGCTTAGGAAAGGGGGAGGGCCGTGAGCCGTTCTTC; CDR3 protein: CASSLGKGEGREPFF
clone size: few; D gene: NA; J gene: TRBJ2-5; V gene: TRBV4-2; CDR3 DNA: TGTGCCAGCAGCCAAGGCGGCCAGGGAGGTGGGGAGACCCAGTACTTC; CDR3 protein: CASSQGGQGGGETQYF
clone size: many; D gene: TRBD2; J gene: TRBJ2-3; V gene: TRBV29-1; CDR3 DNA: TGCAGCGTTGAAACAGCGGGAGGGCCGGGCACAGATACGCAGTATTTT; CDR3 protein: CSVETAGGPGTDTQYF
clone size: few; D gene: NA; J gene: TRBJ2-7; V gene: TRBV12-3/TRBV12-4; CDR3 DNA: TGTGCCAGCAGTTTTGAGGGTTCCTACGAGCAGTACTTC; CDR3 protein: CASSFEGSYEQYF
clone size: medium-sized; D gene: NA; J gene: TRBJ2-3; V gene: TRBV6-5; CDR3 DNA: TGTGCCAGCAGTACGGGAGTAGATACGCAGTATTTT; CDR3 protein: CASSTGVDTQYF
clone size: few; D gene: NA; J gene: TRBJ2-2; V gene: TRBV9; CDR3 DNA: TGTGCCAGCAGCGTAGGTAGCGGCCAAGCGGCCGGGGAGCTGTTTTTT; CDR3 protein: CASSVGSGQAAGELFF
clone size: NA; D gene: TRBD2; J gene: TRBJ2-3; V gene: TRBV29-1; CDR3 DNA: TGCAGCGTTCTGCTGGGGGTAGCGGGAGTTGGAGATACGCAGTATTTT; CDR3 protein: CSVLLGVAGVGDTQYF
clone size: NA; D gene: NA; J gene: TRBJ2-1; V gene: TRBV7-6; CDR3 DNA: TGTGCCAGCAGCTCAATATTGGGCGCCTACAATGAGCAGTTCTTC; CDR3 protein: CASSSILGAYNEQFF
clone size: many; D gene: TRBD1; J gene: TRBJ2-7; V gene: TRBV5-6; CDR3 DNA: TGTGCCAGCAGCTTGGGGACAGGGCCCTCGCGGCAGTACTTC; CDR3 protein: CASSLGTGPSRQYF
clone size: few; D gene: NA; J gene: TRBJ2-1; V gene: TRBV4-3; CDR3 DNA: TGCGCCAGCAGCCCTAACCCCGGGGGAGCGAGCTCCTACAATGAGCAGATCTTC; CDR3 protein: CASSPNPGGASSYNEQIF
clone size: few; D gene: NA; J gene: TRBJ2-7; V gene: TRBV28; CDR3 DNA: TGTGCCAGCAGTTTGTGGGAGAGGGAGTACGAGCAGTACTTC; CDR3 protein: CASSLWEREYEQYF
clone size: NA; D gene: TRBD1; J gene: TRBJ1-2; V gene: TRBV27; CDR3 DNA: TGTGCCAGCAGTCCTGGGACAGGTTACTATGGCTACACCTTC; CDR3 protein: CASSPGTGYYGYTF
clone size: NA; D gene: TRBD2; J gene: TRBJ2-3; V gene: TRBV6-5; CDR3 DNA: TGTGCCAGCAGTCACTCGGCGGGAGGGACAGATACGCAGTATTTT; CDR3 protein: CASSHSAGGTDTQYF
clone size: NA; D gene: NA; J gene: TRBJ2-5; V gene: TRBV27; CDR3 DNA: TGTGCCAGCGGGGTCGACAGTCGAGAGACCCAGTACTTC; CDR3 protein: CASGVDSRETQYF
clone size: NA; D gene: NA; J gene: TRBJ2-5; V gene: TRBV11-2; CDR3 DNA: TGTGCCAGCAGCTTAGGGGCAGTTAGGAGGGAGACCCAGTACTTC; CDR3 protein: CASSLGAVRRETQYF
clone size: NA; D gene: TRBD2; J gene: TRBJ2-1; V gene: TRBV28; CDR3 DNA: TGTGCAACCGAGGGGCTAGCGGGAGGGTACAATGAGCAGTTCTTC; CDR3 protein: CATEGLAGGYNEQFF
clone size: many; D gene: NA; J gene: TRBJ2-7; V gene: TRBV25-1; CDR3 DNA: TGTGCCAGCAGTGAGTCGGGAGCGTACGAGCAGTACTTC; CDR3 protein: CASSESGAYEQYF
clone size: medium-sized; D gene: NA; J gene: TRBJ2-3; V gene: TRBV29-1; CDR3 DNA: TGCAGCGTTGAAGCGGGGGCGCGTGATACGCAGTATTTT; CDR3 protein: CSVEAGARDTQYF
clone size: NA; D gene: NA; J gene: TRBJ2-3; V gene: TRBV5-4; CDR3 DNA: TGTGCCAGCAGCTTGGGTCCCCTCATGGATACGCAGTATTTC; CDR3 protein: CASSLGPLMDTQYF
clone size: many; D gene: TRBD2; J gene: TRBJ2-3; V gene: TRBV20-1; CDR3 DNA: TGCAGTGCTACCCGACTAGCACGCACAGATACGCAGTATTTT; CDR3 protein: CSATRLARTDTQYF
clone size: many; D gene: NA; J gene: TRBJ1-5; V gene: TRBV4-3; CDR3 DNA: TGCGCCAGCAGCCAAGGTTCGGAAGCTCAGCCCCAGCATTTT; CDR3 protein: CASSQGSEAQPQHF
clone size: few; D gene: NA; J gene: TRBJ1-2; V gene: TRBV20-1; CDR3 DNA: TGCAGTGCTCCCGGGGAGGGAGCTAACTATGGCTACACCTTC; CDR3 protein: CSAPGEGANYGYTF
clone size: NA; D gene: NA; J gene: TRBJ2-5; V gene: TRBV28; CDR3 DNA: TGTGCCAGCAGTTTCGGGGTCCGGTACCAAGAGCCCCAGTACTTC; CDR3 protein: CASSFGVRYQEPQYF
clone size: NA; D gene: NA; J gene: TRBJ1-2; V gene: TRBV2; CDR3 DNA: TGTGCCAGCACTCCGGTCACTAACTATGGCTACACCTTC; CDR3 protein: CASTPVTNYGYTF
clone size: NA; D gene: TRBD1; J gene: TRBJ1-5; V gene: TRBV9; CDR3 DNA: TGTGCCAGCAGCTTGACAGGGTTGAGTCAGCCCCAGCATTTT; CDR3 protein: CASSLTGLSQPQHF
clone size: many; D gene: NA; J gene: TRBJ2-5; V gene: TRBV6-2/TRBV6-3; CDR3 DNA: TGTGCCAGCAGACCACGGACCACCTGGAGGGAGACCCAGTACTTC; CDR3 protein: CASRPRTTWRETQYF
clone size: NA; D gene: TRBD2; J gene: TRBJ2-4; V gene: TRBV27; CDR3 DNA: TGTGCCAGCAGATCCGGGGGCGGGAGGGACATTCAGTACTTC; CDR3 protein: CASRSGGGRDIQYF
clone size: many; D gene: TRBD2; J gene: TRBJ2-7; V gene: TRBV5-6; CDR3 DNA: TGTGCCAGCAGCCTGGGACTAGCTGTCAACGAGCAGTACTTC; CDR3 protein: CASSLGLAVNEQYF
clone size: many; D gene: NA; J gene: TRBJ1-5; V gene: TRBV6-2/TRBV6-3; CDR3 DNA: TGTGCCAGCAGTTTTGGGATTCAGCCCCAGCATTTT; CDR3 protein: CASSFGIQPQHF
clone size: many; D gene: NA; J gene: TRBJ2-5; V gene: TRBV6-6; CDR3 DNA: TGTGCCAGCAGTTACTCAAGTACAGTAGAGACCCAGTACTTC; CDR3 protein: CASSYSSTVETQYF
clone size: few; D gene: NA; J gene: TRBJ2-5; V gene: TRBV13; CDR3 DNA: TGTGCCAGCAGCTTAGTTGTGGGGGAGACCCAGTACTTC; CDR3 protein: CASSLVVGETQYF
clone size: few; D gene: TRBD2; J gene: TRBJ2-5; V gene: TRBV6-6; CDR3 DNA: TGTGCCACCTCAGGGGAGCGGGAGGGCGGTGAGACCCAGTACTTC; CDR3 protein: CATSGEREGGETQYF
clone size: once; D gene: TRBD2; J gene: TRBJ2-1; V gene: TRBV7-3; CDR3 DNA: TGTGCCAGCAGCTTAACGATCGGGGGACTAGCGGGACTCTACAATGGGCAGTTCTTC; CDR3 protein: CASSLTIGGLAGLYNGQFF
clone size: NA; D gene: TRBD2; J gene: TRBJ2-2; V gene: TRBV4-2; CDR3 DNA: TGTGCCAGCAGACGGCCGGGCGGGAGGGACGGGGAGCTGTTTTTT; CDR3 protein: CASRRPGGRDGELFF
clone size: NA; D gene: NA; J gene: TRBJ2-3; V gene: TRBV19; CDR3 DNA: TGTGCCAGTAGTATAGACGAGCTCGGCACAGATACGCAGTATTTT; CDR3 protein: CASSIDELGTDTQYF
clone size: NA; D gene: NA; J gene: TRBJ2-7; V gene: TRBV4-2; CDR3 DNA: TGTGCCAGCAGCCAACAACCCGGAGGGCGGTACGAGCAGTACTTC; CDR3 protein: CASSQQPGGRYEQYF
clone size: few; D gene: NA; J gene: TRBJ2-7; V gene: TRBV6-2/TRBV6-3; CDR3 DNA: TGTGCCAGCAGTTACGACTACGAGCAGTACTTC; CDR3 protein: CASSYDYEQYF
clone size: few; D gene: TRBD2; J gene: TRBJ2-3; V gene: TRBV4-1; CDR3 DNA: TGCGCCAGCAGCCCCACTAGCGGGAGGGCCGATACGCAGTATTTT; CDR3 protein: CASSPTSGRADTQYF
clone size: NA; D gene: NA; J gene: TRBJ2-3; V gene: TRBV18; CDR3 DNA: TGTGCCAGCTCACCTCTGACACTCTTCACAGATACGCAGTATTTT; CDR3 protein: CASSPLTLFTDTQYF
clone size: few; D gene: NA; J gene: TRBJ1-5; V gene: TRBV6-5; CDR3 DNA: TGTGCCAGCAGTTCGACAGGTTATAGCAATCAGCCCCAGCATTTT; CDR3 protein: CASSSTGYSNQPQHF
clone size: NA; D gene: TRBD2; J gene: TRBJ2-1; V gene: TRBV9; CDR3 DNA: TGTGCCAGCAGCGTAGCTAGCGGGAGCATCAATGAGCAGTTCTTC; CDR3 protein: CASSVASGSINEQFF
clone size: many; D gene: NA; J gene: TRBJ1-6; V gene: TRBV14; CDR3 DNA: TGTGCCAGCAGCCAAGATTGGCCGGCAGATTCACCCCTCCACTTT; CDR3 protein: CASSQDWPADSPLHF
clone size: many; D gene: TRBD1; J gene: TRBJ2-7; V gene: TRBV4-1; CDR3 DNA: TGCGCCAGCAGCCTCATCCAGGACAGGACCTACGAGCAGTACTTC; CDR3 protein: CASSLIQDRTYEQYF
clone size: NA; D gene: TRBD2; J gene: TRBJ2-7; V gene: TRBV27; CDR3 DNA: TGTGCCAGTACGATAGCGGGAGGGCGAGGGGAGCAGTACTTC; CDR3 protein: CASTIAGGRGEQYF
clone size: NA; D gene: NA; J gene: TRBJ2-7; V gene: TRBV19; CDR3 DNA: TGTGCCAGTAGCATCGCCCGGGCCCGGACCTACGAGCAGTACTTC; CDR3 protein: CASSIARARTYEQYF
clone size: few; D gene: NA; J gene: TRBJ2-1; V gene: TRBV9; CDR3 DNA: TGTGCCAGCAGTAGAGCTGACTCCTACAATGAGCAGTTCTTC; CDR3 protein: CASSRADSYNEQFF
clone size: NA; D gene: NA; J gene: TRBJ2-7; V gene: TRBV13; CDR3 DNA: TGTGCCAGCAGCCCGGGCAGGGGTGTCTACGAGCAGTACTTC; CDR3 protein: CASSPGRGVYEQYF
clone size: NA; D gene: NA; J gene: TRBJ2-7; V gene: TRBV7-6; CDR3 DNA: TGTGCCAGCAGCTTAGAAGCCGCGGATAGGGGTACCTACGAGCAGTACTTC; CDR3 protein: CASSLEAADRGTYEQYF
clone size: many; D gene: TRBD1; J gene: TRBJ1-5; V gene: TRBV7-9; CDR3 DNA: TGTGCCAGCAGCTTAGGGGACAGAAATCAGCCCCAGCATTTT; CDR3 protein: CASSLGDRNQPQHF
clone size: few; D gene: TRBD1; J gene: TRBJ2-1; V gene: TRBV7-9; CDR3 DNA: TGTGCCAGCAGCCACCGGCGGACAGGGGCTATACTACGCAATGAGCAGTTCTTC; CDR3 protein: CASSHRRTGAILRNEQFF
clone size: NA; D gene: NA; J gene: TRBJ2-2; V gene: TRBV4-3; CDR3 DNA: TGCGCCAGCAGCCAAGGGGGGTTGGCCAGGGAGCTGTTTTTT; CDR3 protein: CASSQGGLARELFF
clone size: NA; D gene: NA; J gene: TRBJ1-1; V gene: TRBV2; CDR3 DNA: TGTGCCAGTAGAAGTCCACAGACGAACACTGAAGCTTTCTTT; CDR3 protein: CASRSPQTNTEAFF